The rows below give T cell receptor beta chains drawn from one sample of a study of blood T cells in healthy people across ages. TCRdb ran MiXCR on the 5' RACE reads and lists one entry per CDR3 protein. This table holds about 640,000 distinct CDR3 sequences, approximately 40% found once. The specimen sequenced was blood. The receptors were sampled from a man at least 80 years old in good health. The CDR3 runs from the conserved cysteine through the conserved F or W.

len	v_gene	j_gene	CDR3aa
11	TRBV6-2/TRBV6-3	TRBJ2-7	CASSSGAVQYF
14	TRBV20-1	TRBJ2-1	CSGRAGQGFREQFF
12	TRBV7-2	TRBJ1-1	CASSLAQQEAFF
10	TRBV20-1	TRBJ2-1	CSAIRNEQFF
14	TRBV9	TRBJ1-1	CASSVEGQGTEAFF
14	TRBV6-5	TRBJ2-3	CASARVTSTDTQYF
15	TRBV20-1	TRBJ1-6	CSARDRGGNNSPLHF
15	TRBV20-1	TRBJ2-7	CSASGGERISYEQYF
15	TRBV20-1	TRBJ1-6	CSARARGGDRSPLHF
13	TRBV3-1	TRBJ2-7	CASSQDTTTEQYF
15	TRBV6-2/TRBV6-3	TRBJ1-2	CASSDPGGRDYGYTF
19	TRBV14	TRBJ1-3	CASSPRPQAISMAGNTIYF
12	TRBV7-2	TRBJ2-1	CASSLTGFEQFF
15	TRBV5-1	TRBJ2-5	CASGSGGVTPETQYF
15	TRBV2	TRBJ2-1	CASSVRGRTYNEQFF
13	TRBV6-6	TRBJ2-1	CASSYGAAGEQFF
17	TRBV5-5	TRBJ2-1	CASSRGQGSISYNEQFF
15	TRBV20-1	TRBJ2-1	CSARGLAGLPNEQFF
16	TRBV5-8	TRBJ2-4	CASSLARQGTKNIQYF
17	TRBV27	TRBJ2-1	CASSRGPSGGSYNEQFF
15	TRBV6-7	TRBJ2-2	CASSYPGTSAGELFF
16	TRBV5-6	TRBJ2-7	CASNPTEGTGVYERYF
13	TRBV28	TRBJ2-5	CASSHDRDYKQYF
15	TRBV7-9	TRBJ2-7	CASSYLGQGSHEQYF
13	TRBV7-9	TRBJ1-5	CATAGGDYQPQHF
16	TRBV14	TRBJ1-2	CASSQDLTDANYGYTF
14	TRBV4-3	TRBJ1-2	CASSPQGAWYGYTF
12	TRBV10-3	TRBJ2-7	CATALSLGEQYF
11	TRBV5-1	TRBJ2-1	CASSENNEQFF
15	TRBV20-1	TRBJ2-7	CSARRGRGDSYEQYF
15	TRBV6-5	TRBJ2-1	CASSETGTVYNEQFF
14	TRBV6-2/TRBV6-3	TRBJ2-1	CAVNSGRNRNEQFF
16	TRBV18	TRBJ2-7	CASSPQEGLSSYEQYF
14	TRBV27	TRBJ2-7	CASSLLSASYEQYF
15	TRBV29-1	TRBJ2-1	CSVEGQSGFVDEQFF
14	TRBV12-3/TRBV12-4	.	CASSPTPRQETQFF
14	TRBV24-1	TRBJ2-5	CATGSLNGDNEQYF
14	TRBV28	TRBJ2-1	CASSLREAYNEQFF
15	TRBV7-2	.	CASSSREGAYNEQYF
13	TRBV29-1	TRBJ2-5	CSAPKGGQETQYF
15	TRBV4-1	TRBJ2-7	CASSQATGNLYEQYF
15	TRBV6-6	TRBJ2-2	CASSPFGQATGELFF
12	TRBV20-1	TRBJ2-5	CSAEWGVETQYF
13	TRBV29-1	TRBJ1-1	CSGLLWGGTEAFF
15	TRBV5-5	TRBJ2-3	CASSGLGGGRDTQYF
15	TRBV15	TRBJ2-1	CATSTSGSSYNEQFF
15	TRBV7-6	TRBJ2-7	CASSPSETRVKEQYF
17	TRBV6-2/TRBV6-3	TRBJ1-2	CASTSYRWGSARYGYTF
14	TRBV7-2	TRBJ1-4	CASRVKPTNEKLFF
15	TRBV28	.	CASSSIRDFTYEQYF
13	TRBV12-3/TRBV12-4	TRBJ2-3	CASSFRGTDTQYF
14	TRBV7-2	TRBJ1-2	CASSLRDRSYGYTF
13	TRBV7-9	TRBJ2-7	CASSLLERAEQYF
16	TRBV27	TRBJ2-3	CASSASDRGLTDTQYF
16	TRBV7-2	TRBJ1-1	CASRRTQHGMNTEAFF
15	TRBV6-1	TRBJ2-1	CASSVGRTANNEQFF
12	TRBV6-4	TRBJ2-7	CASSDSLGEQYF
14	TRBV30	TRBJ2-7	CAWGHRVSSYEQYF
18	TRBV6-2/TRBV6-3	TRBJ2-3	CASGYVAAGTIYADTQYF
15	TRBV4-1	TRBJ2-5	CASSPGPSGEETQYF